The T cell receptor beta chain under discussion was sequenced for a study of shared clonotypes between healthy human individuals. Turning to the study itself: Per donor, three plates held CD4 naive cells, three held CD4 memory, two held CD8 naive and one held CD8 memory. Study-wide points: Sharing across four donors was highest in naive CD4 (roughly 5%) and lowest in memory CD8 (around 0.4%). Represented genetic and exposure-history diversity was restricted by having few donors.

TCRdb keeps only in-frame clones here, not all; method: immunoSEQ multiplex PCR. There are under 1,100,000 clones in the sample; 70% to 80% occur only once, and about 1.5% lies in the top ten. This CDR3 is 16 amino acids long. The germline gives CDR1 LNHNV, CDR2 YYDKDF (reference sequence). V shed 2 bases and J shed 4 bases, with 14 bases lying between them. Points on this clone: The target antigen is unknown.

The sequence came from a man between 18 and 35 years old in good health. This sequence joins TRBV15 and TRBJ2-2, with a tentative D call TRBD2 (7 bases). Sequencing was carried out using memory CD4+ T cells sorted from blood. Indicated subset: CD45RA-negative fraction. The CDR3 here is CATSRLSGGPTGELFF. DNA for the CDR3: TGTGCCACCAGCAGATTGTCGGGGGGCCCCACCGGGGAGCTGTTTTTT.